This T cell receptor beta chain was sequenced for a study of tumor and adjacent non-tumor tissue in lung cancer (dated by TCRdb to the late 2010s). In terms of the full investigation: Of the cohort, eleven to twelve patients had adenocarcinoma, 2 had squamous cell carcinoma and 1 had small cell lung cancer. The roughly 15 patients were aged about 30 to 80 years, included some 10 men and 5 women, and had TNM stage I to III disease. A total of roughly 130 million productive TCRbeta reads were generated by sequencing, corresponding to an average of around 4 million reads per sample. Using bulk TCRbeta repertoires from 15 lung cancer patients, the study set lung tumor tissue side by side with matched distant non-tumor lung tissue. For each patient, one tumor sample and one normal lung sample were taken, giving thirty paired specimens that underwent TCRbeta CDR3 sequencing.

The full study reports these points: Significantly higher TCR diversity was found in younger patients, and higher tumor TCR diversity was associated with shorter overall and disease-free survival. TCR diversity (inverse Simpson) was significantly higher in tumor than in normal lung tissue (about 400 vs 180, P = 0.0075, Mann-Whitney U test). Peripheral blood was not sequenced, so blood TCRbeta repertoires in these lung cancer patients were not examined. A significantly larger cumulative share of the repertoire was made up by the top 100 clones in normal lung than in tumor tissue. Neither the sequencing platform nor unique molecular identifiers are mentioned in the methods. The cohort had only approximately 16 patients, and the authors noted that larger samples and more detailed clinical data are needed.

V is trimmed back by 4 bases and J by 16 bases, and the junction contains 7 bases that no gene match accounts for. Reading the germline V gene (reference sequence) gives CDR1 DFQATT and CDR2 SNEGSKA. The CDR3 numbers 10 residues from cysteine through phenylalanine. Solely the CDR3 DNA is kept, with 30 bases framed from the first base. This clonotype is characterized as medium-sized (0.01 to 0.1%). The clone's antigen remains unknown. Base qualities are not at hand, and no much larger clone is one base apart. Libraries were constructed by multiplex PCR. Sequencing was performed on an Illumina HiSeq 2500. TCRbeta libraries were built by three rounds of nested PCR using primers (Table S4), following protocols modified from ARM-PCR. Before sequencing, PCR products in the 200-500 bp range were cut out of the gel and cleaned up using the QIAquick gel extraction kit. In the paper's pipeline: Trimmomatic was used to clean the reads, FLASH was used to merge the reads into complete CDR3 sequences, and MiTCR was used to assign the reads to V(D)J germline segments. Clonal diversity was computed as the inverse Simpson's index with VDJtools. Productive reads were defined as in-frame sequences without a premature stop codon. The raw public data were reprocessed by TCRdb itself: fastp quality trimming at Q25, MiXCR clonotype calling, in-frame beta chains only. Identical CDR3 proteins give one entry, which carries the most common genes and DNA. V and J calls and clone size were set by TCRdb, not the authors. This sample is represented by about 100,000 distinct CDR3 sequences; 50% to 70% of them were singletons. Of the sample, roughly 19% is held by the ten largest clones.

Bulk unsorted tissue served as the source for RNA extraction, and RNA quality was assessed using a NanoDrop ND-1000 and an Agilent 2100. Normal lung samples were distant non-tumor tissue taken more than 3 cm from the tumor edge. Donors were newly diagnosed lung cancer patients admitted for thoracic surgery in China between August and November 2014, without prior chemotherapy. Patients with previous radiotherapy or chemotherapy, or with another concurrent cancer, were excluded from the study. Pieces of surgical tissue measuring about 1-2.1 cm3 were kept in RNAlater solution and stored at -80 degrees C until use.

The chain joins TRBV20-1 to TRBJ2-1; 7 bases in the junction line up with TRBD1. Sequencing used distant non-tumor lung tissue. This sequence was found in a man aged 25 to 45 with non-small cell lung cancer. The CDR3 corresponds to CSAIYGQAFF. The bases read TGCAGTGCTATTTACGGACAGGCCTTCTTC.